Presented here are 10 T cell receptor beta chains from one specimen sequenced in a study of cytomegalovirus exposure and HLA in healthy donors. The PCR had 60 Vbeta and 13 Jbeta primers. The protocol was immunoSEQ multiplex PCR, while the TCRdb copy is restricted to in-frame clones and leaves out a portion. The sample includes roughly 100,000 clones, 80% of them seen just once. The sequenced sample was PBMCs. These receptors came from a man aged 30 to 39 in good health and CMV-seropositive.

This clone was seen just once. The rearrangement links TRBV4-3 to TRBJ1-6; TRBD1 matches 11 bases. Trimming removed 3 bases from V and 6 bases from J; junction bases left unmatched: 1. This CDR3 comprises 15 residues. CDR1 is LGHNA, CDR2 YSLEER, per germline. The CDR3 nucleotides are TGCGCCAGCAGCCAGGGGACAGGGGGTAATTCACCCCTCCACTTT. Amino acid sequence: CASSQGTGGNSPLHF.

This chain joins TRBV5-4 and TRBJ2-7; D remains unclear. V lost 4 bases and J lost 3, with 11 bases in between. CDR1 SGHNT and CDR2 YYREEE come from the germline V gene (reference sequence). This CDR3 contains 13 residues. The CDR3 spells CASSEPPSYEQYF. Here the CDR3 DNA reads TGTGCCAGCAGCGAGCCTCCGAGCTACGAGCAGTACTTC.

The V and J genes are TRBV6-5 and TRBJ1-2; D is unresolved. CDR1 MNHEY and CDR2 SVGAGI come from the germline V gene. Deletions cut 4 bases from V and 1 base from J, with 4 bases between. This CDR3 comprises 12 residues. For the CDR3, the DNA is TGTGCCAGCAGTTCCGGTAACTATGGCTACACCTTC. Translating it yields CASSSGNYGYTF.

The chain carries TRBV4-3 and TRBJ2-7; 9 nucleotides match TRBD1. With 4 bases clipped from V and 2 bases from J, the junction kept 6 bases outside the gene matches. CDR3 length equals 15 residues. CDR1 LGHNA and CDR2 YSLEER come from the germline V gene. CDR3 nucleotides: TGCGCCAGCAGCCCACGGGACAGGGAGACCTACGAGCAGTACTTC. It encodes CASSPRDRETYEQYF.

CDR3 sequence (DNA): TGTGCCACCAGCGGCGCCGGGGGGTTCTATGGCTACACCTTC. Translated: CATSGAGGFYGYTF. The chain has TRBV15 and TRBJ1-2, with a weak D call TRBD1 (5 bases). CDR1 is LNHNV and CDR2 is YYDKDF in the germline V gene (reference sequence). Trimming took off 5 bases at V and 4 bases at J, with 14 bases between the two ends. The CDR3 contains 14 residues.

The rearrangement links TRBV10-1 to TRBJ2-5; TRBD1 aligns across 7 bases. The CDR3 runs to 16 residues. Germline V CDR1 and CDR2: WNHNN, SYGVQD (reference sequence). V lost 6 bases, J lost 3 bases, and 13 bases stayed unmatched. CDR3 sequence reads: CASRVTGMKAEETQYF. DNA of the CDR3: TGCGCCAGCAGGGTGACAGGGATGAAGGCAGAAGAGACCCAGTACTTC.

This clone is a singleton in its sample. J is TRBJ1-5 and V is TRBV19; tentatively, D is TRBD1 (5 bases). The CDR3 consists of 16 residues. The germline V gene encodes CDR1 LNHDA and CDR2 SQIVND (reference sequence). Trimming stripped 5 bases from V and 0 bases from J, with 14 bases between. The CDR3 DNA sequence: TGTGCCAGTAGTTTACGCCCGGGGGATAGCAATCAGCCCCAGCATTTT. This codes for CASSLRPGDSNQPQHF. The full variable domain, with the rest looked up from reference TRBV19 and TRBJ1-5, is DGGITQSPKYLFRKEGQNVTLSCEQNLNHDAMYWYRQDPGQGLRLIYYSQIVNDFQKGDIAEGYSVSREKKESFPLTVTSAQKNPTAFYLCASSLRPGDSNQPQHFGDGTRLSIL.

The chain has TRBV7-9 and TRBJ2-3, with TRBD2 identical over 9 bases. Germline lookup yields CDR1 SEHNR and CDR2 FQNEAQ (reference sequence). V was clipped by 7 bases and J by 2 bases; unmatched bases: 7. The CDR3 covers 15 residues. The CDR3 here is CASTRIAGDTDTQYF. In DNA, the CDR3 is TGTGCCAGCACCCGTATAGCGGGGGACACAGATACGCAGTATTTT.

The chain couples TRBV5-1 to TRBJ1-2; 8 bases map to TRBD1. CDR1 and CDR2 from the germline V gene are SGHRS and YFSETQ. The junction had 7 bases not matched to a gene; V was cut back by 7 bases and J by 8 bases. The CDR3 spans 12 residues. The CDR3 loop reads CASGQGAGGYTF. CDR3 in DNA: TGCGCCAGCGGACAGGGTGCAGGGGGCTACACCTTC.

The chain couples TRBV18 to TRBJ1-5; 9 nucleotides agree with TRBD1. Per the germline V gene, CDR1 is KGHSH and CDR2 is LQKENI. The junction had 8 bases not matched to a gene; V was cut back by 5 bases and J by 6 bases. This CDR3 has 15 residues. The CDR3 DNA reads as TGTGCCAGCTCATCGCGGACAGGGGAGGGTCAGCCCCAGCATTTT. This encodes CASSSRTGEGQPQHF. The variable domain in full, with the rest retrieved from reference TRBV18 and TRBJ1-5, is NAGVMQNPRHLVRRRGQEARLRCSPMKGHSHVYWYRQLPEEGLKFMVYLQKENIIDESGMPKERFSAEFPKEGPSILRIQQVVRGDSAAYFCASSSRTGEGQPQHFGDGTRLSIL.